Sequencing of this T cell receptor beta chain was carried out in a study of blood T cell repertoires in COVID-19. Study background: Samples taken during acute and convalescent COVID-19 were collected in the United States, Italy and Spain. Sample material is recorded as cDNA or gDNA derived from T cells, B-cell-depleted T cells, or PBMCs.

CDR3 length: 15 amino acids. Germline CDR1 is SGHVS and CDR2 is FNYEAQ. Between the trimmed V and J ends, which lost 2 bases and 3 bases, there was a span of 13 bases. The Seattle patients, enrolled during active infection, were followed longitudinally. In the source study's methods: Estimates of nucleated cell counts were drawn from the amplification of reference gene primers. The method was immunoSEQ multiplex PCR; TCRdb's version includes in-frame clones alone and lacks a portion of them. D and trimming were read from the DNA, whereas the V and J calls and clone size are those reported in that table. The sample contains about 130,000 clones, about 76% of which appear only once.

Sequenced sample: peripheral blood. The chain carries TRBV7-6 and TRBJ1-2; possible D gene TRBD1, 6 bases. This TCR derives from a woman aged 70-85 years with COVID-19, enrolled during active disease. Here the CDR3 DNA reads TGTGCCAGCAGCTTAACCACAGGGATCGACTATGGCTACACCTTC. This codes for CASSLTTGIDYGYTF.